One sample yielded the 9 T cell receptor beta chains listed below, sequenced in a study of blood T cells in healthy people across ages. Together with a sample-barcoded 5' primer, a J-beta primer mix was included in a second PCR lasting about 7 to 12 cycles. TCRdb passed the 5' RACE reads through MiXCR, listing each CDR3 protein once. This sample has hundreds of thousands of distinct CDR3 sequences, with about 28% found just once. Sequenced sample: blood. These receptor sequences come from a woman over 75 in good health.

The chain is built from TRBV5-6 and TRBJ1-1; a weak D match, TRBD1 (5 bases). The CDR3 runs to 17 residues. Germline lookup yields CDR1 SGHDT and CDR2 YYEEEE. V was clipped by 3 bases and J by 1 base, with 19 bases between them. CDR3 nucleotide sequence: TGTGCCAGCAGCTCACTCAGGGTATGGACGGAGAACACTGAAGCTTTCTTT. It is translated as CASSSLRVWTENTEAFF.

The V call is TRBV7-9, the J call TRBJ2-4; the match to TRBD2 covers 9 bases. The J call may be incorrect, as the DNA end agrees better with TRBJ2-7. CDR1 is SEHNR, CDR2 FQNEAQ, per germline (reference sequence). The CDR3 sequence is 15 residues long. CDR3 DNA: TGTGCCAGCAGCCTAAACGCGGGGGGGCAATACGAGCAGTACTTC. Translation: CASSLNAGGQYEQYF.

Comments on this clonotype: One base away lies a much larger clone, so this may be a sequencing read error. This chain connects TRBV7-8 to TRBJ2-7, with TRBD2 matching 11 bases. With 6 bases clipped from V and 2 bases from J, the junction kept 18 bases outside the gene matches. Per germline, CDR1 SGHVS and CDR2 FQNEAQ. The CDR3 is made up of 19 amino acids. CDR3: CASSLISPVGTSGAYEQYF. The CDR3 DNA sequence: TGTGCCAGCAGTCTTATATCGCCAGTCGGGACTAGCGGCGCCTACGAGCAGTACTTC.

This clonotype was detected ten times or more. V gene TRBV5-1 combines with J gene TRBJ2-3, with D tentatively TRBD1 (5 bases). Germline-derived CDR1 and CDR2 are SGHRS and YFSETQ. The length of the CDR3 is 14 residues. The ends were cut back, 0 bases at V and 5 bases at J, with 10 bases in the middle. For the CDR3, the DNA is TGCGCCAGCAGCTTGGGTGTTAGGGGAGATACGCAGTATTTT. Translation gives CASSLGVRGDTQYF.

This clonotype was seen at least ten times. The J gene is TRBJ2-5, the V gene TRBV18; D not certain. CDR1 KGHSH and CDR2 LQKENI come from the germline V gene. CDR3 length: 13 amino acids. Trimming pared 1 base from V and 5 bases from J, leaving 8 bases between. CDR3 nucleotide sequence: TGTGCCAGCTCACCACGGGCGCGCGAGACCCAGTACTTC. It is translated as CASSPRARETQYF.

A note on this clonotype: Given a much more abundant clone one base away, this may be a read error. The V and J genes are TRBV12-3 or TRBV12-4 and TRBJ2-5; D not resolved. The DNA end is a closer match to TRBJ2-7, so the J assignment may be wrong. The CDR3 runs to 9 residues. CDR3 sequence reads: CARHYEQYF. CDR3 DNA: TGTGCCAGGCACTACGAGCAGTACTTC.

This clonotype appeared many times. CDR3 residues: CASSPSTPYGYTF. CDR3 nucleotide sequence: TGTGCCAGCTCACCAAGTACACCCTATGGCTACACCTTC. The chain combines TRBV18 with TRBJ1-2; D unclear. The CDR3 extends over 13 amino acids. CDR1 is KGHSH, CDR2 LQKENI, per germline. The ends were cut back, 2 bases at V and 4 bases at J, with 8 bases in the middle.

This clonotype was counted only a few times. The CDR3 DNA is TGTGCCAGCCGGTCCCCCGGGGTGTCTAACTATGGCTACACCTTC. Translated: CASRSPGVSNYGYTF. The chain has TRBV27 and TRBJ1-2; no reliable D call. Trimming shortened V by 8 bases and J by 0 bases, and 16 bases separated the two germline ends. CDR1 and CDR2 (germline): MNHEY, SMNVEV (reference sequence). The CDR3 runs 15 residues.

This clonotype was counted between two and nine times. The rearrangement joins TRBV5-4 to TRBJ2-5; the match to TRBD1 covers 7 bases. The V gene end was trimmed by 6 bases and the J gene end by 3 bases; junction bases not matched to a gene: 5. This CDR3 region has 13 residues. Germline CDR1 is SGHNT and CDR2 is YYREEE (reference sequence). CDR3 loop: CASTAGTEETQYF. For the CDR3, the DNA is TGTGCCAGCACCGCCGGGACAGAAGAGACCCAGTACTTC.